One sample yielded the 12 T cell receptor beta chains listed below, sequenced in a study of shared T cell receptors in the human thymus (dated by TCRdb to about 2021). The library was generated by the immunoSEQ multiplex PCR assay. TCRdb mirrors the immuneACCESS table, restricted to in-frame sequences. Some clones are absent from its copies; in checked studies, under half trace to an unresolved V gene, and the reason for the others is unknown. The sample table lists about 730,000 clones, 75% to 90% of them with a count of one. The ten largest clones represent around 0.0094% of the sample. The sample was also reused in another study, on human thymus T cells.

The source material was thymocytes. These receptors were taken from a girl less than two years old with a congenital heart defect. Donor details come from another sample of the same person, matched by shared clones.

The chain has TRBV20-1 and TRBJ1-1; 7 bases match TRBD1. CDR1 is DFQATT, CDR2 SNEGSKA, per germline (reference sequence). The CDR3 loop spans 11 amino acids. The V segment lost 5 bases and the J segment 12 bases; nucleotides outside the gene matches: 9. The CDR3: CSAHRQGWTFF. The CDR3 DNA sequence: TGCAGTGCTCACCGACAGGGATGGACTTTCTTT.

This chain connects TRBV4-3 to TRBJ2-5; D gene unclear. The CDR3 is made up of 13 amino acids. The germline gives CDR1 LGHNA, CDR2 YSLEER. The V gene lost 4 bases and the J gene lost 6 bases, with 12 bases spanning the gap. CDR3 sequence: CASSPWARKTQYF. The CDR3 DNA sequence: TGCGCCAGCAGCCCCTGGGCCCGGAAGACCCAGTACTTC.

This chain uses TRBV4-1 with TRBJ1-6; TRBD1 matches 7 bases. Germline CDR1 MGHRA, CDR2 YSYEKL. With 1 base clipped from V and 7 bases from J, the junction kept 7 bases outside the gene matches. This CDR3 comprises 16 residues. The CDR3 nucleotides are TGCGCCAGCAGCCAAGCAACGGGACAGTCAAATTCACCCCTCCACTTT. Its translation is CASSQATGQSNSPLHF.

This chain uses TRBV9 with TRBJ2-7, with TRBD1 matching over 10 bases. The germline gives CDR1 SGDLS, CDR2 YYNGEE. J was trimmed by 1 base and V by 4 bases; bases with no gene match: 2. The CDR3 is made up of 14 amino acids. This CDR3 reads CASSRQGASYEQYF. The CDR3 coding sequence is TGTGCCAGCAGCCGACAGGGGGCATCCTACGAGCAGTACTTC. Full variable domain (outside the CDR3, taken from reference TRBV9 and TRBJ2-7): DSGVTQTPKHLITATGQRVTLRCSPRSGDLSVYWYQQSLDQGLQFLIQYYNGEERAKGNILERFSAQQFPDLHSELNLSSLELGDSALYFCASSRQGASYEQYFGPGTRLTVT.

V and J are TRBV12-5 and TRBJ1-4; D gene ambiguous. The V end lost 1 base, the J end lost 1 base, and 10 bases lay between the germline ends. This CDR3 has 16 amino acids. Germline lookup yields CDR1 LGHNT and CDR2 FRNRAP. This chain's CDR3 is CASGLGPRGTNEKLFF. In nucleotides, the CDR3 is TGTGCTAGTGGTTTGGGTCCTCGGGGAACTAATGAAAAACTGTTTTTT.

With respect to this clone: Additional DNA sequences in this sample encode the identical CDR3. The chain carries TRBV5-1 and TRBJ1-1; 7 positions agree with TRBD1. V lost 2 bases, J lost 1 base, and 5 bases stayed unmatched. In germline, CDR1 is SGHRS, CDR2 YFSETQ. There are 15 residues in the CDR3. This CDR3 is CASSFPGTENTEAFF. The CDR3 region has the DNA TGCGCCAGCAGCTTTCCCGGGACAGAGAACACTGAAGCTTTCTTT.

The chain has TRBV7-9 and TRBJ2-7; the D is unclear. Looked up from germline, CDR1 is SEHNR and CDR2 is FQNEAQ (reference sequence). Trimming removed 7 bases from V and 5 bases from J, with 6 bases in between. The CDR3 spans 10 residues. The DNA for the CDR3 is TGTGCCAGCACCCCGGACGAGCAGTACTTC. This encodes CASTPDEQYF. Looking up the rest from reference TRBV7-9 and TRBJ2-7 gives the full variable domain: DTGVSQNPRHKITKRGQNVTFRCDPISEHNRLYWYRQTLGQGPEFLTYFQNEAQLEKSRLLSDRFSAERPKGSFSTLEIQRTEQGDSAMYLCASTPDEQYFGPGTRLTVT.

The chain recombines TRBV4-1 with TRBJ1-3; TRBD1 aligns across 7 bases. The CDR3 is made up of 18 amino acids. Germline V gives CDR1 MGHRA, CDR2 YSYEKL. V lost 0 bases, J lost 0 bases, and 8 bases stayed unmatched. CDR3 DNA: TGCGCCAGCAGCCAAGACCCCGGGACAGATGACTCTGGAAACACCATATATTTT. Translating gives CASSQDPGTDDSGNTIYF.

This chain connects TRBV7-2 to TRBJ1-6; 7 nucleotides align to TRBD1. The germline V gene encodes CDR1 SGHTA and CDR2 FQGNSA. The junction had 11 bases not matched to a gene; V was cut back by 5 bases and J by 13 bases. This CDR3 is built from 14 residues. The CDR3, as DNA: TGTGCCAGCAGCCTCGACCTTGGGGACAGTCCCCTCCACTTT. Translated: CASSLDLGDSPLHF.

In regard to this clone: The same CDR3 can be traced to other DNA sequences in this sample. V is TRBV7-2 and J is TRBJ1-1; 7 nucleotides line up with TRBD1. V gave up 5 bases and J gave up 5 bases; unmatched junction bases: 2. Germline loops: CDR1 SGHTA, CDR2 FQGNSA. This CDR3 is built from 12 residues. The CDR3: CASSPGGTEAFF. The CDR3 DNA reads TGTGCCAGCAGCCCAGGGGGTACTGAAGCTTTCTTT.

The rearrangement links TRBV6-1 to TRBJ2-1; D possibly corresponds to TRBD1 (6 bases). The CDR3 totals 14 residues. Trimming removed 7 bases at V and 8 bases at J, with 18 bases between. Germline V gives CDR1 MNHNS, CDR2 SASEGT. CDR3 sequence reads: CASTKNNRADEQFF. The CDR3 coding sequence is TGTGCCAGCACCAAAAATAACAGGGCCGATGAGCAGTTCTTC.

The chain uses TRBV4-2 and TRBJ2-3, with a possible D match to TRBD2 (5 bases). CDR1 LGHNA and CDR2 YNFKEQ come from the germline V gene. Trimming took off 1 base at V and 0 bases at J, with 11 bases between the two ends. The CDR3 spans 16 residues. The CDR3 spells CASSQVAGPSTDTQYF. The CDR3, as DNA: TGTGCCAGCAGCCAAGTGGCGGGCCCTAGCACAGATACGCAGTATTTT.